This TCR beta chain came from a study of blood T cells in healthy people across ages. Study results and caveats: Researchers judged that diversity estimates from one million T cells fell short of true values.

Each sample had at least 6 million PBMCs isolated. The V segment lost 2 bases and the J segment 7 bases; nucleotides outside the gene matches: 12. This CDR3 has 17 residues. Germline CDR1 ENHRY, CDR2 SYGVKD. Concerning this clonotype: What it binds is not known.

Using a J-beta primer mix together with a sample-barcoded 5' primer, a second PCR was run for about 7 to 12 cycles. Each cDNA molecule was tagged by a template-switch adaptor that had 12 random nucleotides. TCRdb processed the 5' RACE reads anew with MiXCR; each CDR3 protein has one entry. The sample contains over 1,500,000 distinct CDR3 sequences, around half of which appear only once. The sample consisted of blood. The chain is built from TRBV10-3 and TRBJ2-1, with TRBD2 matching 9 bases. This receptor was identified in a woman between 40 and 55 years old in good health. The CDR3 here is CAISEPHKRGEANEQFF. CDR3 in DNA: TGTGCCATCAGTGAGCCCCACAAGCGGGGGGAAGCGAATGAGCAGTTCTTC.